This T cell receptor (beta chain) was identified in a study of cytomegalovirus exposure and HLA in healthy donors. Study-wide background: A data release that came early held 80 million or so unique TCRs from HLA-typed donors.

As concerns this clone: Its antigen is undetermined.

Primers for the PCR totalled 60 Vbeta and 13 Jbeta. Assay used: immunoSEQ multiplex PCR; TCRdb lists only in-frame clones, some missing. The sample has about 150,000 clones; around 75% are singletons. Study-wide results and limits: In presence/absence analyses, roughly uniform sequencing depth across donors was assumed.

V was pared by 0 bases and J by 5 bases, with 17 bases between. CDR1 SGHRS and CDR2 YFSETQ come from the germline V gene. There are 16 residues in the CDR3. Sequencing input: PBMCs. The rearrangement joins TRBV5-1 to TRBJ2-5; D might be TRBD1 (6 bases). The TCR was taken from a male donor in good health and CMV-seronegative. CDR3 DNA sequence: TGCGCCAGCAGCTTGGTGGGGGCTCCTAGTGGGGAGACCCAGTACTTC. Protein: CASSLVGAPSGETQYF.